Listed below are T cell receptor beta chains from one sample, sequenced in a study of blood T cell repertoires in COVID-19. Measured with immunoSEQ multiplex PCR; TCRdb has only the in-frame clones, and not every one. Altogether 150,000 or so clones are present, over 80% being singletons, with the ten largest covering approximately 4.6%. Sample: peripheral blood. The origin of the receptors is a woman aged 50 to 65 with acute or convalescent COVID-19. The CDR3 runs from the conserved cysteine through the conserved F or W. Each record gives: CDR3 protein, CDR3 DNA, clone size, D gene, J gene, V gene. The D gene is left open where the match is weak. Only some rows state a clone size, as once, few, many or a class for expanded clones.

CASSLAGPRVNTIYF TGTGCCAGCAGCTTAGCGGGGCCAAGGGTAAACACCATATATTTT NA NA TRBJ1-3 TRBV7-8
CATSTLPGLAISTGELFF TGTGCCACCAGCACATTACCGGGACTGGCGATCAGCACCGGGGAGCTGTTTTTT NA NA TRBJ2-2 TRBV15
CASSPRTGSGYTF TGTGCCAGCAGCCCCCGCACAGGCTCTGGCTACACCTTC once NA TRBJ1-2 TRBV11-1
CASKGQMNTEAFF TGTGCCAGCAAGGGACAGATGAACACTGAAGCTTTCTTT NA TRBD1 TRBJ1-1 TRBV5-8
CASSWSLNNEQFF TGTGCCAGCAGCTGGAGCTTAAACAATGAGCAGTTCTTC few NA TRBJ2-1 TRBV11-2
CASSSRTGAYEQYF TGTGCCAGCAGTTCCCGGACGGGGGCCTACGAGCAGTACTTC NA NA TRBJ2-7 TRBV6-5
CASKDTHTEAFF TGTGCCAGCAAAGATACTCACACTGAAGCTTTCTTT NA NA TRBJ1-1 TRBV27
CASSPQGAQLSGQFF TGTGCCAGCAGTCCACAGGGGGCCCAATTATCGGGGCAGTTCTTC NA TRBD1 TRBJ2-1 TRBV28
CATSDGTFNQPQHF TGTGCCACCAGTGACGGGACTTTCAATCAGCCCCAGCATTTT NA NA TRBJ1-5 TRBV24-1
CATSGDSRTQYF TGTGCCACCAGTGGAGACAGCCGGACCCAGTACTTC NA NA TRBJ2-5 TRBV24-1
CATSGPGQTNTGELFF TGTGCCACCAGTGGCCCGGGACAAACGAACACCGGGGAGCTGTTTTTT NA NA TRBJ2-2 TRBV24-1
CAISELHTGELFF TGTGCCATCAGTGAACTGCACACCGGGGAGCTGTTTTTT NA NA TRBJ2-2 TRBV10-3
CASSTRPGRETQYF TGTGCCAGCAGCACTCGTCCGGGTCGGGAGACCCAGTACTTC NA NA TRBJ2-5 TRBV14
CSVRGTSAYNEQFF TGCAGCGTCAGGGGGACTAGCGCATACAATGAGCAGTTCTTC once TRBD2 TRBJ2-1 TRBV29-1
CASSLGAFSNTGELFF TGCGCCAGCAGCTTGGGGGCCTTCTCGAACACCGGGGAGCTGTTTTTT NA NA TRBJ2-2 TRBV5-1
CASSYWGENSSEAFF TGTGCCAGCAGTTACTGGGGGGAAAACAGCTCTGAAGCTTTCTTT NA NA TRBJ1-1 TRBV6-2/TRBV6-3
CAISAGGRETQYF TGTGCCATCAGTGCGGGGGGTCGAGAGACCCAGTACTTC NA TRBD2 TRBJ2-5 TRBV10-3
CASSTSGQYSYNEQFF TGCGCCAGCAGCACCTCCGGACAGTACTCCTACAATGAGCAGTTCTTC NA NA TRBJ2-1 TRBV5-1
CASSIVGSNEQFF TGTGCCAGTAGTATAGTCGGGAGCAATGAGCAGTTCTTC NA NA TRBJ2-1 TRBV19
CSVDGGTEAFF TGCAGCGTTGACGGCGGCACTGAAGCTTTCTTT NA NA TRBJ1-1 TRBV29-1
CASSKQGHEQFF TGTGCCAGCAGTAAACAGGGTCATGAGCAGTTCTTC NA NA TRBJ2-1 TRBV21-1
CSVGRGTDTQYF TGCAGCGTTGGACGGGGGACAGATACGCAGTATTTT NA NA TRBJ2-3 TRBV29-1
CASSSWTGVNYGYTF TGTGCCAGCAGCTCCTGGACAGGGGTCAACTATGGCTACACCTTC once TRBD1 TRBJ1-2 TRBV7-3
CASSSGTWNQPQHF TGTGCCAGCAGCTCCGGGACATGGAATCAGCCCCAGCATTTT NA NA TRBJ1-5 TRBV6-5
CASSQLPGDIEAFF TGTGCCAGCAGCCAACTACCAGGGGATATTGAAGCTTTCTTT NA NA TRBJ1-1 TRBV3-1/TRBV3-2
CASSQNNGEGGNTIYF TGTGCCAGCAGCCAAAATAACGGGGAGGGCGGAAACACCATATATTTT NA NA TRBJ1-3 TRBV4-2
CASSLTGGTEAFF TGTGCCAGCAGCTTAACAGGCGGCACTGAAGCTTTCTTT NA NA TRBJ1-1 TRBV7-3
CASGLVDSPWSYTF TGTGCTAGTGGTTTGGTGGACAGCCCATGGAGCTACACCTTC NA NA TRBJ1-2 TRBV12-5
CSVEKVAGRSDTQYF TGCAGCGTTGAGAAGGTAGCGGGAAGGTCAGATACGCAGTATTTT once TRBD2 TRBJ2-3 TRBV29-1
CASSEESATDTQYF TGTGCCAGCAGTGAAGAGTCAGCGACAGATACGCAGTATTTT NA NA TRBJ2-3 TRBV2
CASSGDTKGSLVPF TGTGCCAGCAGTGGGGATACTAAGGGGTCCCTAGTACCCTTC NA NA TRBJ1-2 TRBV2
CASRFMGANVLTF TGTGCCAGCCGTTTTATGGGGGCCAACGTCCTGACTTTC NA NA TRBJ2-6 TRBV28
CASSRGEGYTF TGTGCCAGCAGTCGCGGGGAGGGCTACACCTTC NA NA TRBJ1-2 TRBV28
CASSADGVGHEQFF TGTGCCAGCAGCGCTGACGGGGTAGGGCATGAGCAGTTCTTC NA NA TRBJ2-1 TRBV9